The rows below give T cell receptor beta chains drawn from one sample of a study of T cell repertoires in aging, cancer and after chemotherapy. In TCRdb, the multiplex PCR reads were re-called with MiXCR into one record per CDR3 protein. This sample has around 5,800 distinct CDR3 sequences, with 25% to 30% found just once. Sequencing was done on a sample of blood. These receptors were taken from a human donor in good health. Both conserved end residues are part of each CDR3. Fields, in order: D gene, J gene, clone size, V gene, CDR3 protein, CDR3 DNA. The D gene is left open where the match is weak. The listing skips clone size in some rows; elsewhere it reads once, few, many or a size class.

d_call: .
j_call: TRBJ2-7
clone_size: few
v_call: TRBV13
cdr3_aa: CASSLRYNPYEQYF
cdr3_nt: TGTGCCAGCAGCTTAAGGTATAACCCGTACGAGCAGTACTTC

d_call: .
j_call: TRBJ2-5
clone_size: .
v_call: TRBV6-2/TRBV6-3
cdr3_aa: CASSYWAGRVTSQETQYF
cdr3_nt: TGTGCCAGCAGTTACTGGGCTGGGCGGGTAACCTCACAAGAGACCCAGTACTTC

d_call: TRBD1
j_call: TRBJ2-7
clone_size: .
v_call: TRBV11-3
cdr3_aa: CASSLPGQGYEQYF
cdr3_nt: TGTGCCAGCAGTTTACCGGGACAGGGCTACGAGCAGTACTTC

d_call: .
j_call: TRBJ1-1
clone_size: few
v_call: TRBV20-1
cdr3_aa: CSAVDRANTEAFF
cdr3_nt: TGCAGTGCTGTCGATAGGGCGAACACTGAAGCTTTCTTT

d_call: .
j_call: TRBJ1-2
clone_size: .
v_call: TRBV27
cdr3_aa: CASSFPGGEGYTF
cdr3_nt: TGTGCCAGCAGTTTTCCCGGGGGAGAGGGCTACACCTTC

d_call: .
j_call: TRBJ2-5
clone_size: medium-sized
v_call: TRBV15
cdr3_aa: CATRGAYGEETQYF
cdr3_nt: TGTGCCACCAGGGGAGCCTACGGGGAAGAGACCCAGTACTTC

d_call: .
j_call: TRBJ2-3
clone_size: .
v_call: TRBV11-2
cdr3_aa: CASSLVTGASTDTQYF
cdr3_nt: TGTGCCAGCAGCTTAGTCACGGGGGCCAGCACAGATACGCAGTATTTT

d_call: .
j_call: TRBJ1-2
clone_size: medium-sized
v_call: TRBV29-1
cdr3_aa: CSVAGGSNYGYTF
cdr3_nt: TGCAGCGTTGCGGGGGGATCCAACTATGGCTACACCTTC

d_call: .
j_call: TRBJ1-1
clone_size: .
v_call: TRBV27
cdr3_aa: CASSELGAGGAAFF
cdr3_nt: TGTGCCAGCAGCGAGCTTGGGGCAGGCGGAGCAGCTTTCTTT

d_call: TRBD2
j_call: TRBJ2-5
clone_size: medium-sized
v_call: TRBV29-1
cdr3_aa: CSVGGTSGRWAGTQYF
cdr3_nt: TGCAGCGTTGGGGGGACTAGCGGGAGATGGGCCGGGACCCAGTACTTC

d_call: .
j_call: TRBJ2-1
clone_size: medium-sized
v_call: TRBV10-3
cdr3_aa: CAISHRGGQMAYNEQFF
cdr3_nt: TGTGCCATCAGTCACCGAGGAGGACAGATGGCCTACAATGAGCAGTTCTTC

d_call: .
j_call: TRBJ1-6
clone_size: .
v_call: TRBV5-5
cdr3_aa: CASSLASARPLHF
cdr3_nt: TGTGCCAGCAGCTTGGCTTCGGCACGACCTCTCCACTTT

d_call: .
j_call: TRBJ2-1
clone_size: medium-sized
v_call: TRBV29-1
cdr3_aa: CSATETNAYNEQFF
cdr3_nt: TGCAGCGCTACGGAGACTAATGCCTACAATGAGCAGTTCTTC

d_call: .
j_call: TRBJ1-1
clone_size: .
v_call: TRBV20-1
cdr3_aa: CSAQWGVRKDTEAFF
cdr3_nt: TGCAGTGCTCAGTGGGGTGTCCGAAAGGACACTGAAGCTTTCTTT

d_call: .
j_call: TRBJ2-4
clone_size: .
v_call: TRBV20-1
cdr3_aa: CSASDPGGAKNIQYF
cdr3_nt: TGCAGTGCTAGTGACCCAGGAGGTGCCAAAAACATTCAGTACTTC

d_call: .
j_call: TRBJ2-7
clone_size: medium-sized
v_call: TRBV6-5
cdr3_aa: CASSPRDPNEQYF
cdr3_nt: TGTGCCAGCAGCCCTAGGGATCCCAACGAGCAGTACTTC

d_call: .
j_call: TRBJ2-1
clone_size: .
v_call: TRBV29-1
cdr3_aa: CSVDLDYNEQFF
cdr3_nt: TGCAGCGTTGATCTAGACTACAATGAGCAGTTCTTC

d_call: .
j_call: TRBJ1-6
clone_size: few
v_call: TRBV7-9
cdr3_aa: CASSLNRDSPLHF
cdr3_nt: TGTGCCAGCAGCCTCAACAGGGATTCACCCCTCCACTTT

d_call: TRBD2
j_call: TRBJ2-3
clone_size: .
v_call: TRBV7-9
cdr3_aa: CASSPGLAGGPIDTQYF
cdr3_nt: TGTGCCAGCAGCCCCGGACTAGCGGGGGGGCCGATAGATACGCAGTATTTT

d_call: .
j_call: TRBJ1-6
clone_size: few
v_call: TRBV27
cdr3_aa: CASSSPLSGANSPLHF
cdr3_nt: TGTGCCAGCAGTTCGCCCTTAAGTGGGGCCAATTCACCCCTCCACTTT

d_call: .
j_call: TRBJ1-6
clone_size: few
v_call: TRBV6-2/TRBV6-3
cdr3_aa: CASSWDNQGYNSPLHF
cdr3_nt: TGTGCCAGCAGTTGGGACAACCAGGGGTATAATTCACCCCTCCACTTT

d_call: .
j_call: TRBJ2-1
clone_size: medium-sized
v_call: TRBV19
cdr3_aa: CASSMQLYNEQFF
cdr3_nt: TGTGCCAGTAGTATGCAGCTATACAATGAGCAGTTCTTC

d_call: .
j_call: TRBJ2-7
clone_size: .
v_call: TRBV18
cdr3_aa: CATLGSQGGYEQYF
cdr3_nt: TGTGCCACCTTGGGAAGCCAGGGAGGCTACGAGCAGTACTTC

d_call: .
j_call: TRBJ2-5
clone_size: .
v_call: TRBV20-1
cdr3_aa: CSARETETQYF
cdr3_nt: TGCAGTGCTAGAGAAACGGAGACCCAGTACTTC

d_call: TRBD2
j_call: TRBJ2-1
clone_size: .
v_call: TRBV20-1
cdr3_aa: CSAGLAAYNEQFF
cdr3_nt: TGCAGCGCGGGACTAGCGGCCTACAATGAGCAGTTCTTC

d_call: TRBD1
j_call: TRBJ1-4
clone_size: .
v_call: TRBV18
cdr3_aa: CASSLGQGSSEKLFF
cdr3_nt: TGTGCCAGCTCGCTGGGACAGGGGAGTAGCGAAAAACTGTTTTTT

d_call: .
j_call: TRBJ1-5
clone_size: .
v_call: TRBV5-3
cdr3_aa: CASSDSYQPQHF
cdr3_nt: TGTGCCAGCAGCGACAGCTATCAGCCCCAGCATTTT

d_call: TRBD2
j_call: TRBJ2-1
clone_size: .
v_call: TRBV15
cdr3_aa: CATSRDLASGGRYNEQFF
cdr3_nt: TGTGCCACCAGCAGAGATTTGGCTAGCGGGGGGCGATACAATGAGCAGTTCTTC

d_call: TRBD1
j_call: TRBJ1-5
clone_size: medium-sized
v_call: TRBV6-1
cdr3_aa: CASSEALGTGGQPQHF
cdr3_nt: TGTGCCAGCAGTGAAGCGCTTGGGACAGGGGGTCAGCCCCAGCATTTT

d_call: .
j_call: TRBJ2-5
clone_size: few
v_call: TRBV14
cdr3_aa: CASSQNFGGETQYF
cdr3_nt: TGTGCCAGCAGCCAAAACTTCGGTGGGGAGACCCAGTACTTC

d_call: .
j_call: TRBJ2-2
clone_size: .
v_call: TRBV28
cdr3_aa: CASSLNTGELFF
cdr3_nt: TGTGCCAGCAGTTTAAACACCGGGGAGCTGTTTTTT

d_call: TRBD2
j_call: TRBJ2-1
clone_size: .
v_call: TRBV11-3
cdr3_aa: CASSLAIELAGGSYNEQFF
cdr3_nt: TGTGCCAGCAGCTTAGCGATAGAACTAGCGGGAGGCTCCTACAATGAGCAGTTCTTC

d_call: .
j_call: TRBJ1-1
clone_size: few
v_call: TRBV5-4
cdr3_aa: CASRIEPAKNTEAFF
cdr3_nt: TGTGCCAGCAGAATAGAACCAGCTAAGAACACTGAAGCTTTCTTT

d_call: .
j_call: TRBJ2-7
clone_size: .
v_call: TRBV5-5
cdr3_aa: CASSSRLGSYEQYF
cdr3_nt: TGTGCCAGCAGCAGCCGCCTCGGGTCCTACGAGCAGTACTTC

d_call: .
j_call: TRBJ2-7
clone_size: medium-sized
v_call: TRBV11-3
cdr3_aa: CASSGLMRGPSYEQYF
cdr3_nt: TGTGCCAGCAGCGGCCTAATGCGGGGGCCTTCCTACGAGCAGTACTTC

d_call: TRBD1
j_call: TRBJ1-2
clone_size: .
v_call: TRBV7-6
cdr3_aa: CASSLEGALSGGYTF
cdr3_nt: TGCGCCAGCAGCTTGGAGGGGGCGCTATCTGGGGGCTACACCTTC

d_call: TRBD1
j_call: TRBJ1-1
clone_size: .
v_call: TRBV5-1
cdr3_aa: CASSLGRWGAGGTEAFF
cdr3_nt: TGCGCCAGCAGCTTGGGGCGTTGGGGGGCAGGGGGCACTGAAGCTTTCTTT

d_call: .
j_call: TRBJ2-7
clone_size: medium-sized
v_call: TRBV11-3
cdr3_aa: CASSLERPGSSYEQYF
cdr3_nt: TGTGCCAGCAGCTTAGAGCGTCCAGGGAGCTCCTACGAGCAGTACTTC

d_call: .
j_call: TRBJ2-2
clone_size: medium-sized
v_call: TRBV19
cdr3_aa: CASATGTTGELFF
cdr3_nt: TGTGCCAGTGCAACAGGGACCACCGGGGAGCTGTTTTTT

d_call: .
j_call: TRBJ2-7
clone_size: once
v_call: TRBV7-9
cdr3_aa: CASSQDTRGYEQYF
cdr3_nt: TGCGCCAGCAGCCAAGATACCAGGGGTTACGAGCAGTACTTC

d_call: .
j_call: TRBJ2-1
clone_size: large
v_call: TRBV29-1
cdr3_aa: CSVAAENEQFF
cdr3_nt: TGCAGCGTTGCGGCTGAGAATGAGCAGTTCTTC

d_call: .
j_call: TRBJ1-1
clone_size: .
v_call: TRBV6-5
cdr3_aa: CASSYAPGRRTEAFF
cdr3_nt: TGTGCCAGCAGTTACGCCCCGGGAAGAAGGACTGAAGCTTTCTTT

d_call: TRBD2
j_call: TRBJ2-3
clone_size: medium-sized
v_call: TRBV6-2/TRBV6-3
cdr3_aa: CASSYSAGGPDTQYF
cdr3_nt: TGTGCCAGCAGTTACTCAGCGGGGGGGCCAGATACGCAGTATTTT

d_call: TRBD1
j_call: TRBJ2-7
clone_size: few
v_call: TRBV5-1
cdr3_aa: CASSWGTGSSYEQYF
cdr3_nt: TGCGCCAGCAGCTGGGGGACAGGGAGCTCCTACGAGCAGTACTTC

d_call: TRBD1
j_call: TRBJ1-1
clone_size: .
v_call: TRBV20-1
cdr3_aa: CSVNRGRGLMNTEAFF
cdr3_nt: TGCAGTGTTAACAGGGGAAGGGGGCTAATGAACACTGAAGCTTTCTTT

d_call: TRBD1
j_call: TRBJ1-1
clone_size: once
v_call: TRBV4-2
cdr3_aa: CASRDRGRNTEAFF
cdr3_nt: TGCGCCAGCAGGGACAGGGGCCGGAACACTGAAGCTTTCTTT

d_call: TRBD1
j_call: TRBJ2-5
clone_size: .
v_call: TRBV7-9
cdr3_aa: CASSLTGGETQYF
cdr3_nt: TGTGCCAGCAGCCTCACAGGGGGAGAGACCCAGTACTTC

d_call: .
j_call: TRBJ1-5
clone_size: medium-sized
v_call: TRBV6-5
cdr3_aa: CASSKSGHMDNQPQHF
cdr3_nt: TGTGCCAGCAGTAAGTCGGGACACATGGACAATCAGCCCCAGCATTTT